This T cell receptor (beta chain) was documented in a study of blood T cell repertoires in COVID-19. About the research overall: From T cells, B-cell-depleted T cells, or PBMCs came the material, which was cDNA or gDNA.

This clone has a handful of counts. Authors' processing steps: By means of reference gene primer amplification, nucleated cell counts were estimated. Produced via immunoSEQ multiplex PCR; TCRdb's table is partial and in-frame only. The V and J calls and clone size are taken from that table; D and trimming were inferred from the DNA. Among 75,000 to 95,000 clones listed, about 74% were seen once. The Seattle site enrolled patients during active infection and followed them longitudinally. The CDR3 totals 17 residues. CDR1 and CDR2 (germline): MNHEY, SMNVEV (reference sequence). V lost 3 bases and J lost 5; bases outside the gene matches: 6.

This clonotype was obtained from a man aged 65 to 85 with COVID-19, enrolled during active disease. Material: peripheral blood. The chain carries TRBV27 and TRBJ2-3; TRBD2 matches 15 bases. CDR3: CASSFGLAGGPVDTQYF. Written as DNA, the CDR3 is TGTGCCAGCAGTTTCGGACTAGCGGGAGGGCCAGTAGATACGCAGTATTTT.